This T cell receptor (beta chain) derives from a study of regulatory T cells in long-lasting Graves disease. For the study at large: Patients with persistent Graves' disease had over 5 years of antithyroid drugs and persistent TSH receptor antibodies. The study, taken as a whole, reports: Only peripheral blood was studied, not thyroid tissue. Under persistent disease, TRBV28, TRBJ1-2 and TRBJ2-5 were used preferentially.

J was trimmed by 0 bases and V by 6 bases; bases with no gene match: 5. The CDR3 spans 14 residues. CDR1 MNHNS and CDR2 SASEGT come from the germline V gene. Stated time point: persistent/refractory GD, antithyroid drugs over 5 years with positive TRAb. After RNA was extracted from PBMCs, the TCR library was made from it. Patients came from an endocrinology department in Xi'an, China. This clonotype was seen ten or more times. The antigen is not known. Assembly of TCR beta libraries relied on iRepertoire HTBI primers together with Arm-PCR of CDR3 regions. TCRdb recomputed calls from the multiplex PCR reads with MiXCR, one row per CDR3 protein. The sample holds over 300,000 distinct CDR3 sequences, roughly a fifth seen once.

The clonotype originates from a female donor with Graves disease. The chain has TRBV6-1 and TRBJ2-7; 7 bases map to TRBD1. Source: peripheral blood mononuclear cells (PBMCs), taken when the disease was refractory, from a patient treated with antithyroid drugs. The CDR3 DNA reads as TGTGCCAGCAGAGACCGGGACAGCTCCTACGAGCAGTACTTC. This gives the protein CASRDRDSSYEQYF.